One TCR beta chain is described in this entry. Its antigen is undetermined. This sample is part of a study of T cells in pancreatic ductal adenocarcinoma. General study results and limits: Tumor samples had fewer productive templates and approximately 8-fold fewer unique clonotypes than blood. No significant tumor-blood clonality difference; means were about 0.11 and 0.072. The resected pancreatic cancer cohort was biased toward the minority with early-stage disease.

This CDR3 spans 17 amino acids. The ends were cut back, 3 bases at V and 0 bases at J, with 18 bases in the middle. Germline lookup yields CDR1 SGHRS and CDR2 YFSETQ. Surgery without prior neoadjuvant therapy was the treatment of the selected pancreatic ductal adenocarcinoma patients. The assay was immunoSEQ multiplex PCR, and TCRdb's table has in-frame clones only and misses some. The sample lists about 17,000 clones; 88% were seen once. Sequenced material: PBMCs. This receptor was obtained from a human donor with pancreatic ductal adenocarcinoma. V gene TRBV5-1 combines with J gene TRBJ1-1; D possibly corresponds to TRBD1 (5 bases). The CDR3 sequence is CASSSPRGREVNTEAFF. CDR3 nucleotide sequence: TGCGCCAGCAGCTCCCCGCGGGGCAGGGAAGTGAACACTGAAGCTTTCTTT.